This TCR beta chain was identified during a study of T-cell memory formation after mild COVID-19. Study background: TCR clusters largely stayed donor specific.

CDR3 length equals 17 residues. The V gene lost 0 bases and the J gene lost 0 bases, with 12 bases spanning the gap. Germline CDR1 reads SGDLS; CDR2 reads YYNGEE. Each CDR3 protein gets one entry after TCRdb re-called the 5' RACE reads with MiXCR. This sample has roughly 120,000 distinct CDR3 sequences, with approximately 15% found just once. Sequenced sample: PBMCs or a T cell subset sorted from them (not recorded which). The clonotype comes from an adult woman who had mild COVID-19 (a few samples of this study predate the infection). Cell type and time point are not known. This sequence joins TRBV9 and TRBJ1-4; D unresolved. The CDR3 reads CASSVGVGRPTNEKLFF. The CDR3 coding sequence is TGTGCCAGCAGCGTAGGAGTGGGGAGACCAACTAATGAAAAACTGTTTTTT.